The rows below give T cell receptor beta chains drawn from one sample of a study of blood T cell repertoires in COVID-19. Libraries were prepared by immunoSEQ multiplex PCR; TCRdb keeps only in-frame clonotypes and omits some of them. Among more than 60,000 clones listed, 88% were seen once. The sample comprised peripheral blood. The receptor source for this set is a woman aged 55-69 years with COVID-19, enrolled during active disease. Both conserved end residues are part of each CDR3. The order of the fields is V gene, clone size, J gene, D gene, CDR3 protein, CDR3 DNA. The D gene is left open where the match is weak. Not all rows give a size; the values are once, few, many and, for expanded clones, a class.

TRBV12-5	few	TRBJ1-1	.	CASGLEQGTEAFF	TGTGCTAGTGGTTTAGAACAGGGCACTGAAGCTTTCTTT
TRBV20-1	.	TRBJ1-2	TRBD1	CSASRAGTGDRGYTF	TGCAGTGCTAGTAGGGCCGGGACAGGGGATAGGGGCTACACCTTC
TRBV9	.	TRBJ2-7	.	CASSVAERDGEQYF	TGTGCCAGCAGCGTAGCTGAACGGGATGGCGAGCAGTACTTC
TRBV4-1	once	TRBJ2-1	.	CASSDLETGNNEQFF	TGCGCCAGCAGCGACCTTGAGACGGGGAACAATGAGCAGTTCTTC
TRBV27	.	TRBJ2-2	TRBD2	CASSSLAGGLGELFF	TGTGCCAGCAGTTCCCTAGCGGGAGGTCTCGGGGAGCTGTTTTTT
TRBV6-6	.	TRBJ2-7	TRBD2	CASSPRGGSGRGYEQYF	TGTGCCAGCAGTCCGCGAGGGGGGAGCGGGAGAGGATACGAGCAGTACTTC
TRBV18	.	TRBJ2-3	TRBD1	CASSRGTGGTDTQYF	TGTGCCAGCTCACGAGGGACAGGAGGCACAGATACGCAGTATTTT
TRBV5-5	.	TRBJ2-2	TRBD1	CASSLWDSNTGELFF	TGTGCCAGCAGCTTGTGGGACAGTAACACCGGGGAGCTGTTTTTT
TRBV19	once	TRBJ1-5	TRBD1	CASSTWTGDQPQHF	TGTGCCAGTAGCACCTGGACAGGAGATCAGCCCCAGCATTTT
TRBV30	.	TRBJ2-1	TRBD2	CAWILDGTSGDNEQFF	TGTGCCTGGATCCTCGATGGGACTAGCGGGGACAATGAGCAGTTCTTC
TRBV27	.	TRBJ1-1	TRBD1	CASSSTGFTEAFF	TGTGCCAGCAGTTCGACAGGGTTCACTGAAGCTTTCTTT
TRBV7-9	once	TRBJ1-1	.	CASSFWGDTEAFF	TGTGCCAGCAGCTTTTGGGGCGACACTGAAGCTTTCTTT
TRBV13	.	TRBJ2-3	TRBD2	CASSLVDRGTSGGAADTQYF	TGTGCCAGCAGCTTAGTCGACAGGGGAACTAGCGGGGGGGCCGCAGATACGCAGTATTTT
TRBV9	once	TRBJ2-1	TRBD2	CASSVVGTSGIDEQFF	TGTGCCAGCAGCGTAGTCGGGACTAGCGGGATAGATGAGCAGTTCTTC
TRBV18	.	TRBJ2-5	.	CASLRSREETQYF	TGTGCCAGCTTACGATCCCGGGAAGAGACCCAGTACTTC
TRBV7-2	.	TRBJ1-5	.	CASTADSNQPQHF	TGTGCCAGCACTGCGGATAGCAATCAGCCCCAGCATTTT
TRBV30	.	TRBJ2-7	TRBD1	CAWIRDRYEQYF	TGTGCCTGGATACGGGACAGATACGAGCAGTACTTC
TRBV27	.	TRBJ2-1	.	CASSRRGGVPNEQFF	TGTGCCAGCAGCCGACGTGGAGGTGTTCCAAATGAGCAGTTCTTC
TRBV24-1	.	TRBJ2-3	TRBD2	CATSDFSGGGTDTQYF	TGTGCCACCAGTGATTTCAGCGGGGGGGGCACAGATACGCAGTATTTT
TRBV30	.	TRBJ1-1	.	CAWSGSRTEAFF	TGTGCCTGGTCAGGGTCCCGAACTGAAGCTTTCTTT
TRBV29-1	.	TRBJ1-2	.	CSVETGTRADGYTF	TGCAGCGTTGAGACCGGGACAAGGGCAGATGGCTACACCTTC
TRBV30	.	TRBJ1-1	TRBD1	CAWREGGRTEAFF	TGTGCCTGGAGGGAAGGGGGCAGGACTGAAGCTTTCTTT
TRBV10-3	.	TRBJ2-1	TRBD1	CAISESGRGQNEQFF	TGTGCCATCAGTGAGTCGGGCAGGGGGCAAAATGAGCAGTTCTTC
TRBV5-5	.	TRBJ2-2	TRBD2	CASSSTSGRQGRNTGELFF	TGTGCCAGCAGCTCGACTAGCGGGAGGCAGGGTAGGAACACCGGGGAGCTGTTTTTT
TRBV19	once	TRBJ2-5	TRBD2	CASQGIAGVGPRETQYF	TGTGCCAGCCAGGGGATAGCGGGAGTGGGCCCACGCGAGACCCAGTACTTC
TRBV4-2	.	TRBJ2-3	TRBD1	CASSQGQGEGTDTQYF	TGTGCCAGCAGCCAAGGTCAGGGGGAAGGCACAGATACGCAGTATTTT
TRBV28	few	TRBJ2-6	.	CASRSLRASSSGANVLTF	TGTGCCAGCAGGTCCCTTAGAGCCTCAAGCTCTGGGGCCAACGTCCTGACTTTC
TRBV6-6	.	TRBJ1-2	TRBD1	CAGGQGLGGYTF	TGTGCCGGGGGACAGGGTCTGGGAGGCTACACCTTC
TRBV5-4	.	TRBJ2-7	TRBD2	CASSLGGTSGIEQYF	TGTGCCAGCAGCTTGGGGGGGACTAGCGGAATCGAGCAGTACTTC
TRBV7-2	.	TRBJ1-4	TRBD1	CASSLAYLGGQGGEKLFF	TGTGCCAGCAGCTTAGCGTATCTGGGTGGACAGGGAGGCGAAAAACTGTTTTTT
TRBV5-1	.	TRBJ2-1	TRBD2	CASSIGTSDEQFF	TGCGCCAGCAGCATCGGGACTAGCGACGAGCAGTTCTTC
TRBV19	.	TRBJ2-1	.	CASSLRQGLAYNEQFF	TGTGCCAGTAGCCTCAGGCAGGGTCTAGCCTACAATGAGCAGTTCTTC
TRBV28	.	TRBJ1-5	TRBD1	CASLRQGLQPQHF	TGTGCCAGCCTCAGACAGGGGCTTCAGCCCCAGCATTTT
TRBV4-2	once	TRBJ2-7	TRBD2	CASSRSGTSGGANEQYF	TGTGCCAGCAGCCGCTCAGGGACTAGCGGGGGGGCTAACGAGCAGTACTTC
TRBV18	.	TRBJ2-3	TRBD2	CASSPGLGTDTQYF	TGTGCCAGCTCACCGGGACTAGGGACAGATACGCAGTATTTT
TRBV5-1	.	TRBJ2-3	TRBD2	CASSLAVASGTYTDTQYF	TGCGCCAGCAGCTTGGCCGTGGCTAGCGGGACCTACACAGATACGCAGTATTTT
TRBV6-5	.	TRBJ2-5	TRBD2	CASSYNAGGTETQYF	TGTGCCAGCAGTTACAACGCGGGAGGGACGGAGACCCAGTACTTC
TRBV7-7	.	TRBJ2-1	TRBD2	CASSPSLAGGRDEQFF	TGTGCCAGCAGCCCGAGCCTAGCGGGGGGGCGAGATGAGCAGTTCTTC
TRBV4-3	.	TRBJ2-7	.	CASSQDLESNTYEQYF	TGCGCCAGCAGCCAAGATCTTGAGAGTAATACCTACGAGCAGTACTTC
TRBV6-1	.	TRBJ1-2	.	CASSEASGNNYGYTF	TGTGCCAGCAGTGAAGCGTCAGGGAATAACTATGGCTACACCTTC
TRBV6-5	.	TRBJ1-2	.	CASSPGQTYGYTF	TGTGCCAGCAGTCCAGGACAGACTTATGGCTACACCTTC
TRBV18	once	TRBJ2-2	.	CASSPSQDTGELFF	TGTGCCAGCTCACCGTCGCAGGACACCGGGGAGCTGTTTTTT
TRBV7-9	.	TRBJ2-3	TRBD1	CASSDPGQSTDTQYF	TGTGCCAGCAGCGATCCGGGACAGAGCACAGATACGCAGTATTTT
TRBV28	.	TRBJ2-5	TRBD2	CASSLRLAGGETQYF	TGTGCCAGCAGTTTAAGACTAGCGGGGGGAGAGACCCAGTACTTC
TRBV6-5	.	TRBJ2-1	TRBD2	CASRLAGGNEQFF	TGTGCCAGCAGACTAGCGGGGGGAAATGAGCAGTTCTTC
TRBV5-8	few	TRBJ2-5	TRBD2	CASSPGTSGIETQYF	TGTGCCAGCAGCCCCGGGACTAGCGGGATAGAGACCCAGTACTTC
TRBV7-2	.	TRBJ2-5	TRBD2	CASSLDMGEAGGETQYF	TGTGCCAGCAGCTTAGATATGGGGGAAGCGGGAGGGGAGACCCAGTACTTC
TRBV4-3	.	TRBJ2-7	.	CASSQDVGLSYEQYF	TGCGCCAGCAGCCAAGATGTGGGACTCTCCTACGAGCAGTACTTC
TRBV5-1	once	TRBJ1-6	.	CASSPGLINSPLHF	TGCGCCAGCAGCCCGGGACTGATTAATTCACCCCTCCACTTT
TRBV6-5	.	TRBJ2-3	.	CASSFGGSTDTDTQYF	TGTGCCAGCAGTTTTGGAGGTAGTACAGACACAGATACGCAGTATTTT
TRBV6-5	.	TRBJ1-2	.	CASSYSKGDYGYTF	TGTGCCAGCAGTTACTCGAAGGGAGACTATGGCTACACCTTC
TRBV4-3	.	TRBJ2-7	.	CASSQELGAYEQYF	TGCGCCAGCAGCCAAGAGCTAGGGGCCTACGAGCAGTACTTC
TRBV6-6	once	TRBJ1-6	.	CASSYTSSYNSPLHF	TGTGCCAGCAGTTACACGAGCTCCTATAATTCACCCCTCCACTTT
TRBV14	.	TRBJ2-5	TRBD2	CASSQDRIAGQETQYF	TGTGCCAGCAGCCAAGATCGGATAGCGGGTCAAGAGACCCAGTACTTC